This T cell receptor (beta chain) came from a study of T cells in Graves' hyperthyroidism and ophthalmopathy. Germline V gives CDR1 PRHDT, CDR2 FYEKMQ (reference sequence). CDR3 length: 13 residues. A note on this clonotype: The junction departs from germline at one end; a sequencing error may be responsible.

It was RNA transcripts that yielded the amplified TCR beta CDR3 regions. A first-round RT-PCR of the TCR CDR3 used the HTBI primer set. TCRdb re-called the multiplex PCR reads with MiXCR, one entry per CDR3 protein. The profile shows 490,000 or so distinct CDR3 sequences, about 20% of them singletons. This chain uses TRBV13 with TRBJ2-7; no clear D gene. The source material was blood. This clonotype was obtained from a woman aged 70-85 years with Graves' ophthalmopathy. CDR3 in amino acids: CASSIGLRYEQYF. The CDR3 DNA follows: TGTGCCAGCAGCATAGGGCTGCGTTACGAGCAGTACTTC. The complete variable domain, with remaining parts taken from reference TRBV13 and TRBJ2-7, reads AAGVIQSPRHLIKEKRETATLKCYPIPRHDTVYWYQQGPGQDPQFLISFYEKMQSDKGSIPDRFSAQQFSDYHSELNMSSLELGDSALYFCASSIGLRYEQYFGPGTRLTVT.